A selection of T cell receptor beta chains follows, all from one sample in a study of blood T cell repertoires in COVID-19. The data were produced by immunoSEQ multiplex PCR, yet TCRdb's version contains in-frame clones alone and is incomplete. The table shows 270,000 or so clones, with approximately 86% occurring only once. The sequenced sample consisted of PBMCs or T cells enriched from blood (not recorded which). The source is a woman younger than 35 who had recovered from COVID-19. Both conserved end residues are part of each CDR3. A D gene is named only where the DNA matches it firmly. Not all rows give a size; the values are once, few, many and, for expanded clones, a class.

TGTGCCAGCAGCGATAGCGGACTATTCAATGAGCAGTTCTTC | CASSDSGLFNEQFF | . | TRBJ2-1 | . | TRBV7-8
TGCGCCAGCAGCCAAGAGGGACTTTTTGATGAGCAGTTCTTC | CASSQEGLFDEQFF | . | TRBJ2-1 | . | TRBV4-3
TGTGCCAGCAGCCTCGGACAGAGGAACTATGGCTACACCTTC | CASSLGQRNYGYTF | . | TRBJ1-2 | . | TRBV3-1/TRBV3-2
TGTGCCAGCTCACCCTTGGACAGTAACACTGAAGCTTTCTTT | CASSPLDSNTEAFF | . | TRBJ1-1 | . | TRBV18
TGTGCCAGCAGTTATTCCCTGAGCACTGAAGCTTTCTTT | CASSYSLSTEAFF | . | TRBJ1-1 | . | TRBV6-5
TGTGCCAGCTCACCAAGGACAGGGGAGAATGAAAAACTGTTTTTT | CASSPRTGENEKLFF | . | TRBJ1-4 | TRBD1 | TRBV18
TGTGCCAGCAGCTTAGCAGGGAGGCATCAGCCCCAGCATTTT | CASSLAGRHQPQHF | few | TRBJ1-5 | . | TRBV7-9
TGTGCCAGCAGCCCAGGGGGAGTTGGGCAGCCCCAGCATTTT | CASSPGGVGQPQHF | few | TRBJ1-5 | TRBD1 | TRBV7-2
TGTGCCAGCAGCTTAGAGTCCCGGTCTTCCCTGGAGCATACGCAGTATTTT | CASSLESRSSLEHTQYF | once | TRBJ2-3 | . | TRBV7-3
TGTGCCAGCAGCACCCCACGGAGCGGGAGGTCCTACAATGAGCAGTTCTTC | CASSTPRSGRSYNEQFF | . | TRBJ2-1 | TRBD2 | TRBV7-9
TGTGCCAGCAGCGTAGGGCCCGAATTACGCGGCTACACCTTC | CASSVGPELRGYTF | . | TRBJ1-2 | . | TRBV9
TGTGCCAGCAGCTTAGCTGGGGGGGGCTCCTACAATGAGCAGTTCTTC | CASSLAGGGSYNEQFF | . | TRBJ2-1 | TRBD2 | TRBV7-6
TGTGCCAGCAGCCAAGATGGCAGGCGCTATGGCTACACCTTC | CASSQDGRRYGYTF | . | TRBJ1-2 | . | TRBV3-1/TRBV3-2
TGTGCCAGCAGCCAAACAAGCACAGATACGCAGTATTTT | CASSQTSTDTQYF | . | TRBJ2-3 | . | TRBV14
TGTGCCAGCAGTTCCCGACAGGGGGATATCGGCACTGAAGCTTTCTTT | CASSSRQGDIGTEAFF | . | TRBJ1-1 | TRBD1 | TRBV27
TGTGCCAGCAGCTTAAATTCAGGGGAGAACACCGGGGAGCTGTTTTTT | CASSLNSGENTGELFF | . | TRBJ2-2 | . | TRBV7-3
TGTGCCAGCAGTCCGTACAGGGGCACTCAAGAGACCCAGTACTTC | CASSPYRGTQETQYF | . | TRBJ2-5 | TRBD1 | TRBV6-5